This T cell receptor (beta chain) was captured by sequencing in a study of blood T cell repertoires in COVID-19. Study-wide background: COVID-19 samples, acute and convalescent, were from the United States, Italy and Spain. Nucleic acid was either cDNA or gDNA, and it came from T cells, B-cell-depleted T cells, or PBMCs.

Authors' methods: Researchers report that nucleated cell counts were estimated from reference gene primer amplification. Produced via immunoSEQ multiplex PCR; TCRdb's table is partial and in-frame only. The V and J calls and the clone size are those of that table, but D and trimming were determined from the DNA. The sample contains 150,000 to 200,000 clones, roughly 86% of which appear only once. Trimming took off 1 base at V and 0 bases at J, with 10 bases between the two ends. The CDR3 sequence is 15 residues long. Germline CDR1 reads MGHRA; CDR2 reads YSYEKL. This sequence joins TRBV4-1 and TRBJ2-7; the D is unclear. Sequencing input: peripheral blood. The TCR was taken from a man between 18 and 29 years old with acute or convalescent COVID-19. This CDR3 reads CASSQGQVGSYEQYF. Written as DNA, the CDR3 is TGCGCCAGCAGCCAAGGGCAGGTCGGCTCCTACGAGCAGTACTTC.